This T cell receptor (beta chain) was found in a study of blood T cell repertoires in COVID-19. Study summary: Acute and convalescent COVID-19 specimens originated in the United States, Italy and Spain. PBMCs, B-cell-depleted T cells, or T cells provided the cDNA or gDNA that made up the material.

The germline CDR1 and CDR2 sequences are LNHDA and SQIVND (reference sequence). After removal of 3 bases from V and 2 bases from J, the junction contained 4 bases not matched to a gene. The CDR3 extends over 14 amino acids. Seattle enrolled patients during active infection and tracked them longitudinally. Per the original data handling: Reference gene primer amplification yielded estimated nucleated cell counts. Using immunoSEQ multiplex PCR, the repertoire was profiled, and TCRdb retains in-frame clones only, with some absent. D and trimming come from the DNA, and the V and J calls and clone size come from that table. The data hold 250,000 to 350,000 clones, with 70% to 85% observed a single time.

V usage is TRBV19 and J usage is TRBJ2-7; TRBD2 matches 7 bases. Sequenced input: peripheral blood. This clonotype was obtained from a human donor with COVID-19, enrolled during active disease. The donor label of this sample is uncertain. The CDR3, as DNA: TGTGCCAGTAGTATTGGAGCGGGGCCCTACGAGCAGTACTTC. Its translation is CASSIGAGPYEQYF.